These 27 T cell receptor beta chains were all obtained from the same sample, sequenced in a study of T cell responses to AZD1222 COVID-19 vaccine. Produced via immunoSEQ multiplex PCR; TCRdb's table is partial and in-frame only. The data contain roughly 70,000 clones, just over 85% of them singletons. The sample was peripheral blood, taken on day 0 of AZD1222 vaccination. These receptor sequences come from an adult in good health.

This clone was counted a single time. This chain links TRBV7-9 with TRBJ1-2; maybe TRBD1 (6 bases). Trimming left V 5 bases short and J 6 bases short, with 16 bases between. The CDR3 loop spans 14 amino acids. Germline CDR1 is SEHNR and CDR2 is FQNEAQ (reference sequence). CDR3 bases: TGTGCCAGCAGCACGATACAGGGTTCCCATGGCTACACCTTC. Its protein is CASSTIQGSHGYTF.

For this clone: This same CDR3 is encoded by further DNA sequences in the sample. This chain connects TRBV28 to TRBJ1-2; no clear D. CDR1 MDHEN and CDR2 SYDVKM come from the germline V gene. CDR3 size: 12 residues. The V and J ends lost 4 bases and 7 bases respectively, with 10 bases between them. CDR3 sequence reads: CASSSVLGGYTF. CDR3 sequence (DNA): TGTGCCAGCAGTTCAGTGTTGGGTGGCTACACCTTC.

V and J are TRBV12-3 or TRBV12-4 and TRBJ2-3; D is possibly TRBD1 or TRBD2 (5 bases each). This CDR3 is built from 13 residues. V was shortened by 6 bases and J by 2 bases, with 9 bases between the two germline ends. CDR3 DNA sequence: TGTGCCAGCAGACCCGGGGCCACAGATACGCAGTATTTT. Its translation is CASRPGATDTQYF.

The chain links TRBV4-3 to TRBJ2-3, with D uncertain. Germline-derived CDR1 and CDR2 are LGHNA and YSLEER. The CDR3 sequence is 15 residues long. Trimming took off 4 bases at V and 3 bases at J, with 14 bases between the two ends. CDR3 sequence (DNA): TGCGCCAGCAGCCGAGACCTCGGTGGGACAGATACGCAGTATTTT. This codes for CASSRDLGGTDTQYF.

The rearrangement links TRBV7-2 to TRBJ1-4, with D possibly matching TRBD1 (5 bases). From germline, CDR1 is SGHTA and CDR2 FQGNSA. Trimming took off 6 bases at V and 0 bases at J, with 8 bases between the two ends. CDR3 length: 14 amino acids. CDR3 region: CASSKQATNEKLFF. The CDR3 DNA reads TGTGCCAGCAGTAAACAGGCAACTAATGAAAAACTGTTTTTT.

The chain has TRBV15 and TRBJ2-7; 11 bases align to TRBD1. Germline V CDR1 and CDR2: LNHNV, YYDKDF (reference sequence). The CDR3 is 19 amino acids. Trimming took 0 bases from V and 0 from J; bases not matched to a gene: 10. CDR3 DNA sequence: TGTGCCACCAGCAGAGATAGGACAGGGGGCTTTGGGAGCTCCTACGAGCAGTACTTC. The encoded protein is CATSRDRTGGFGSSYEQYF.

This clone has more than one count but fewer than ten. The rearrangement uses TRBV6-1 and TRBJ2-7; the match to TRBD1 covers 11 bases. CDR1 is MNHNS, CDR2 SASEGT, per germline. The CDR3 runs 16 residues. The J segment lost 0 bases and the V segment lost 3 bases, leaving 4 bases of the junction unmatched. CDR3 DNA: TGTGCCAGCAGTGACCCGGGACAGGGGGGCTCCTACGAGCAGTACTTC. The encoded protein is CASSDPGQGGSYEQYF.

The chain recombines TRBV28 with TRBJ1-1, with a weak D call TRBD1 (5 bases). There are 15 residues in the CDR3. The V end was cut by 7 bases, the J end by 1 base, with 16 bases between. CDR1 is MDHEN, CDR2 SYDVKM, per germline. The CDR3 nucleotides read TGTGCCAGCATTAAAAGCGGGGGATCGAACACTGAAGCTTTCTTT. This translates into CASIKSGGSNTEAFF. The whole variable domain, filled in from reference TRBV28 and TRBJ1-1, reads DVKVTQSSRYLVKRTGEKVFLECVQDMDHENMFWYRQDPGLGLRLIYFSYDVKMKEKGDIPEGYSVSREKKERFSLILESASTNQTSMYLCASIKSGGSNTEAFFGQGTRLTVV.

The genes are TRBV6-6 and TRBJ2-5; D is undetermined. V lost 8 bases to trimming and J lost 4 bases, with 8 bases between them. CDR1 MNHNY and CDR2 SVGAGI come from the germline V gene (reference sequence). The CDR3 totals 11 residues. CDR3 loop: CASALGETQYF. Written as DNA, the CDR3 is TGTGCCAGCGCATTAGGAGAGACCCAGTACTTC.

The chain uses TRBV18 and TRBJ2-1, with TRBD2 matching over 14 bases. CDR1 and CDR2 (germline): KGHSH, LQKENI. V lost 4 bases to trimming and J lost 8 bases; unmatched junction nucleotides: 7. The CDR3 extends over 16 amino acids. This CDR3 is CASSRGTSGSSDEQFF. DNA of the CDR3: TGTGCCAGCTCACGCGGGACTAGCGGGAGTTCCGATGAGCAGTTCTTC.

The rearrangement joins TRBV9 to TRBJ2-1, with TRBD1 identical over 8 bases. V gave up 3 bases and J gave up 0 bases; unmatched junction bases: 8. CDR3 length: 17 residues. Germline CDR1 reads SGDLS; CDR2 reads YYNGEE. The CDR3 here is CASSARDRFSSYNEQFF. Written as DNA, the CDR3 is TGTGCCAGCAGCGCCCGGGACAGGTTCAGCTCCTACAATGAGCAGTTCTTC.

This chain links TRBV5-1 with TRBJ2-1; TRBD2 matches at 8 bases. The CDR3 is made up of 15 amino acids. Looked up from germline, CDR1 is SGHRS and CDR2 is YFSETQ. The junction had 1 base not matched to a gene; V was cut back by 2 bases and J by 0 bases. The CDR3 loop reads CASSFSGSSYNEQFF. CDR3 coding DNA: TGCGCCAGCAGCTTCAGCGGGAGCTCCTACAATGAGCAGTTCTTC.

DNA of the CDR3: TGTGCCAGCAGCCCCCCGGGTAATGAGCAGTTCTTC. Translating it yields CASSPPGNEQFF. The V call is TRBV11-2, the J call TRBJ2-1; no reliable D call. Trimming removed 5 bases at V and 7 bases at J, with 9 bases between. Germline V gene sequence: CDR1 SGHAT, CDR2 FQNNGV. The CDR3 is 12 residues long.

This chain connects TRBV5-1 to TRBJ1-1; the match to TRBD1 covers 9 bases. The CDR3 is 14 amino acids. V was clipped by 4 bases and J by 1 base; unmatched bases: 2. CDR1 and CDR2 (germline): SGHRS, YFSETQ. The CDR3: CASSRGQGNTEAFF. As DNA, the CDR3 is TGCGCCAGCAGCCGGGGACAGGGGAACACTGAAGCTTTCTTT.

This chain uses TRBV6-2 or TRBV6-3 with TRBJ2-7, with 8 bases identical to TRBD2. Germline V gene lookup returns CDR1 MNHEY and CDR2 SVGEGT. Trimming cost V 4 bases and J 7 bases; bases outside gene matches: 6. The CDR3 consists of 13 residues. The CDR3 protein is CASSSWTSREQYF. Here the CDR3 DNA reads TGTGCCAGCAGTTCTTGGACTAGCCGTGAGCAGTACTTC.

The genes are TRBV19 and TRBJ2-1; TRBD2 agrees at 10 bases. The CDR3 runs to 14 residues. The junction had 3 bases not matched to a gene; V was cut back by 5 bases and J by 5 bases. Germline-derived CDR1 and CDR2 are LNHDA and SQIVND (reference sequence). CDR3 nucleotide sequence: TGTGCCAGTAGTGGGCTAGCGGGGGACAATGAGCAGTTCTTC. This translates into CASSGLAGDNEQFF.

In its sample, this clone was seen a few times. The chain recombines TRBV6-4 with TRBJ2-7; 8 positions match TRBD1. The CDR3 runs to 13 residues. V lost 10 bases, J lost 0 bases, and 5 bases stayed unmatched. CDR1 MRHNA and CDR2 SNTAGT come from the germline V gene. Here the CDR3 DNA reads TGTGCCATTCTACAGGGGGGCTCCTACGAGCAGTACTTC. Protein sequence: CAILQGGSYEQYF.

This CDR3 is CASSRAGGLTGNTIYF. The CDR3 bases are TGTGCCAGCAGCCGGGCAGGGGGTTTAACTGGAAACACCATATATTTT. The genes are TRBV3-1 (or the pseudogene TRBV3-2) and TRBJ1-3, with 7 bases that match TRBD1. The CDR3 has 16 amino acids. V was clipped by 4 bases and J by 2 bases; unmatched bases: 8. CDR1 is LGHDT, CDR2 YNNKEL, per germline (reference sequence).

This clone showed up just once. The rearrangement uses TRBV3-1 (or the pseudogene TRBV3-2) and TRBJ2-7; the match to TRBD1 covers 9 bases. The germline CDR1 and CDR2 sequences are LGHDT and YNNKEL (reference sequence). J was trimmed by 7 bases and V by 6 bases; bases with no gene match: 10. The CDR3 covers 14 residues. The DNA of the CDR3 is TGTGCCAGCAGGGCGGTGACAGGGGGAGGGGAGCAGTACTTC. Translating gives CASRAVTGGGEQYF.

The V and J genes are TRBV29-1 and TRBJ2-5, with D possibly TRBD1 on 5 matching bases. Germline CDR1 and CDR2: SQVTM and ANQGSEA. The V end lost 1 base, the J end lost 2 bases, and 11 bases lay between the germline ends. The CDR3 has 14 residues. This chain's CDR3 is CSVEGWQGQETQYF. CDR3 coding DNA: TGCAGCGTTGAAGGTTGGCAGGGACAAGAGACCCAGTACTTC.

This rearrangement joins TRBV13 to TRBJ2-2; TRBD2 matches 7 bases. V shed 2 bases and J 4 bases; nucleotides not matched to a gene: 13. The CDR3 contains 18 residues. Germline values: CDR1 PRHDT, CDR2 FYEKMQ (reference sequence). CDR3 sequence: CASSLPLSSGGGTGELFF. CDR3 nucleotides: TGTGCCAGCAGCTTACCCCTCTCGAGTGGGGGGGGCACCGGGGAGCTGTTTTTT.

The J gene is TRBJ2-7, the V gene TRBV12-3 or TRBV12-4; 9 positions agree with TRBD2. J was trimmed by 2 bases and V by 6 bases; bases with no gene match: 2. The CDR3 runs 13 residues. CDR3 sequence: CASRASGTYEQYF. CDR3 DNA sequence: TGTGCCAGCAGGGCTAGCGGGACCTACGAGCAGTACTTC.

This clone turned up a few times. V gene TRBV5-6 combines with J gene TRBJ2-3, with D unresolved. V lost 4 bases to trimming and J lost 4 bases, with 7 bases between them. Germline CDR1 reads SGHDT; CDR2 reads YYEEEE. This CDR3 has 12 residues. In nucleotides, the CDR3 is TGTGCCAGCAGCCCTTCAGCAGATACGCAGTATTTT. Translation: CASSPSADTQYF.

The V gene is TRBV19, the J gene TRBJ1-4; the match to TRBD1 covers 7 bases. J lost 3 bases, V lost 7 bases, and 2 bases had no gene match. Germline CDR1 LNHDA, CDR2 SQIVND (reference sequence). This CDR3 comprises 13 residues. The CDR3 DNA follows: TGTGCCAGTAATACAGGGGCTAATGAAAAACTGTTTTTT. This gives the protein CASNTGANEKLFF.

This sequence joins TRBV14 and TRBJ1-1; D may be TRBD1 (5 bases). The CDR3 sequence is 15 residues long. Germline CDR1 is SGHDN and CDR2 is FVKESK. V was pared by 1 base and J by 4 bases, with 13 bases between. As DNA, the CDR3 is TGTGCCAGCAGCCAAGTTTGGGGGTTGGGCACTGAAGCTTTCTTT. Translating it yields CASSQVWGLGTEAFF.

The rearrangement links TRBV7-6 to TRBJ2-1; 9 bases agree with TRBD2. CDR1 SGHVS and CDR2 FNYEAQ come from the germline V gene. V trimming: 4 bases; J trimming: 0 bases; junction bases outside the gene matches: 4. The CDR3 length is 16 residues. DNA for the CDR3: TGTGCCAGCAGCTACGGGGGACTAGCCTCCTACAATGAGCAGTTCTTC. As protein: CASSYGGLASYNEQFF.

The J gene is TRBJ2-7, the V gene TRBV14, with a possible D match to TRBD1 (5 bases). This CDR3 has 13 residues. Germline-derived CDR1 and CDR2 are SGHDN and FVKESK. The V end lost 4 bases, the J end lost 3 bases, and 10 bases lay between the germline ends. CDR3 loop: CASSPYRSYEQYF. DNA for the CDR3: TGTGCCAGCAGCCCTTACAGGAGCTACGAGCAGTACTTC.